A selection of T cell receptor beta chains follows, all from one sample in a study of human T cells and chemical hapten exposure. MiXCR, applied by TCRdb to the RACE reads, yields one record per CDR3 protein. The sample holds 250,000 or so distinct CDR3 sequences, just under 8% seen once. Sequencing was performed on whole blood, taken in connection with sensitization to the hapten diphenylcyclopropenone (DPC). The receptors shown here come from a man younger than 35 with alopecia areata. Some clones in this sample may be carry-over from other donors' samples. Both conserved end residues are part of each CDR3. A D gene is named only where the DNA matches it firmly. Clone size is stated in some rows and not others, as once, few, many or a class when expanded.

clone_size	d_call	v_call	j_call	cdr3_nt	cdr3_aa
few	-	TRBV7-2	TRBJ1-2	TGTGCCAGCAGCTATAATTCCGGGACGGCCTATGGCTACACCTTC	CASSYNSGTAYGYTF
-	-	TRBV7-9	TRBJ2-1	TGTGCCAGCAGCTTAGCAGGGCTCCTGAGGTTTGAGCAGTTCTTC	CASSLAGLLRFEQFF
-	-	TRBV3-1	TRBJ2-1	TGTGCCAGCAGTCCACTCCACAATGAGCAGTTCTTC	CASSPLHNEQFF
few	-	TRBV28	TRBJ2-5	TGTGCCAGCAGTGTACAGGTCACCCAGTACTTC	CASSVQVTQYF
few	-	TRBV27	TRBJ2-3	TGTGCCAGCAGTTTATCGACTAGAGGGGTAGATACGCAGTATTTT	CASSLSTRGVDTQYF
few	-	TRBV5-5	TRBJ1-1	TGTGCCAGCAGCCGGACCACGTTGGCCACTGAAGCTTTCTTT	CASSRTTLATEAFF
many	-	TRBV5-1	TRBJ1-2	TGCGCCAGCAGCTTGGGCTTCGACTATGGCTACACCTTC	CASSLGFDYGYTF
-	-	TRBV7-9	TRBJ2-1	TGTGCCAGCAGGGAGAGGAGTTACAATGAGCAGTTCTTC	CASRERSYNEQFF
many	-	TRBV28	TRBJ1-5	TGTGCCAGCAGTCCCTTAGTTAGGGGAAGATTTCAGCCCCAGCATTTT	CASSPLVRGRFQPQHF
many	-	TRBV5-1	TRBJ2-7	TGCGCCAGCAGCTTGGGCCATTTCGAGCAGTACTTC	CASSLGHFEQYF
many	-	TRBV7-9	TRBJ1-3	TGTGCCAGCAGCTTAAGCAGCTCTGGAAACACCATATATTTT	CASSLSSSGNTIYF
-	-	TRBV12-3/TRBV12-4	TRBJ2-3	TGTGCCAGCGGGTGGAAGGGGGGAGATACGCAGTATTTT	CASGWKGGDTQYF
few	TRBD1	TRBV5-6	TRBJ1-2	TGTGCCAGCAGCTCCGAGACAGGGGCCAACTATGGCTACACCTTC	CASSSETGANYGYTF
few	-	TRBV20-1	TRBJ2-7	TGCAGTGCTAGAGGGGGGCAGGGCCCTACCTACGAGCAGTACTTC	CSARGGQGPTYEQYF
few	-	TRBV7-2	TRBJ1-3	TGTGCCAGCAGCTTAGCGGCTAGGAGCTCTGGAAACACCATATATTTT	CASSLAARSSGNTIYF
-	-	TRBV20-1	TRBJ2-1	TGCAGTGCTATAGCTCCCCAATCGCATGAGCAGTTCTTC	CSAIAPQSHEQFF
once	-	TRBV14	TRBJ2-7	TGTGCCAGCAGCCTCATCATGGGGGGCCACGAGCAGTACTTC	CASSLIMGGHEQYF
-	TRBD1	TRBV27	TRBJ2-7	TGTGCCAGCAGTTTTTTAGGGGGCCTCTACGAGCAGTACTTC	CASSFLGGLYEQYF
-	-	TRBV10-3	TRBJ2-4	TGTGCCATCAGTGAGTTCCGGGACCGGGGGATAAGGATTCAGTACTTC	CAISEFRDRGIRIQYF
many	TRBD2	TRBV12-3/TRBV12-4	TRBJ2-5	TGTGCCAGCAGTTTAGGGGGGGGGCAAGAGACCCAGTACTTC	CASSLGGGQETQYF
-	-	TRBV7-6	TRBJ1-3	TGTGCCAGCAGCTTAGGGCGGACCTCTGGAAACACCATATATTTT	CASSLGRTSGNTIYF
few	-	TRBV20-1	TRBJ1-1	TGCAGTGCTAGATCCCTGGGTCAGGGAGGCACTGAAGCTTTCTTT	CSARSLGQGGTEAFF
many	-	TRBV6-6	TRBJ2-6	TGTGCCAGCAGCCCATCGATATCTGGGGCCAACGTCCTGACTTTC	CASSPSISGANVLTF
few	TRBD1	TRBV4-3	TRBJ1-1	TGCGCCAGCAGCCCAGGACAGGGGATTTTTGACACTGAAGCTTTCTTT	CASSPGQGIFDTEAFF
-	-	TRBV25-1	TRBJ1-1	TGTGCCAGCAGGGCCCCGGGGGGAGTTGACACTGAAGCTTTCTTT	CASRAPGGVDTEAFF
-	TRBD2	TRBV5-1	TRBJ2-5	TGCGCCAGCGCGGGGGAGCCTATACAAGAGACCCAGTACTTC	CASAGEPIQETQYF
many	TRBD1	TRBV11-2	TRBJ2-5	TGTGCCAGCAGCTCGGACAGGGATACCCAGTACTTC	CASSSDRDTQYF